The rows below give T cell receptor beta chains drawn from one sample of a study of blood T cell repertoires in COVID-19. The repertoire was sequenced with immunoSEQ multiplex PCR; TCRdb's copy has only in-frame clones and lacks some. The profile shows 45,000 to 65,000 clones, 85% to 95% of them singletons. Sequencing was carried out using peripheral blood. The receptors derive from a human donor in a cohort sampled during active COVID-19. Each CDR3 is given with its conserved first and last residue. D genes are given only for firm matches. Expanded clones get a size class; other rows say once, few or many, or leave the size out.

j_call | clone_size | v_call | d_call | cdr3_aa
TRBJ2-2 | NA | TRBV9 | NA | CASSVEKVGMNTGELFF
TRBJ1-5 | NA | TRBV7-8 | NA | CASSLTGPSSRDQPQHF
TRBJ2-3 | NA | TRBV7-8 | NA | CASSPSTDTQYF
TRBJ2-2 | NA | TRBV19 | NA | CASSIGQYLTGELFF
TRBJ2-1 | NA | TRBV5-3 | NA | CARSPYPVASTNEQFF
TRBJ1-3 | NA | TRBV7-2 | NA | CASSLEPGLTGNTIYF
TRBJ2-5 | NA | TRBV6-5 | NA | CATSRGRQETQYF
TRBJ1-1 | NA | TRBV29-1 | TRBD1 | CSVGDRAPTEAFF
TRBJ2-1 | NA | TRBV12-2 | NA | CASRFQTWRWDNEQFF
TRBJ2-1 | NA | TRBV5-4 | TRBD2 | CASSSSTSAQGEQFF
TRBJ2-1 | NA | TRBV6-2/TRBV6-3 | NA | CASSYYRVSSYNEQFF
TRBJ2-5 | NA | TRBV24-1 | TRBD2 | CATSETRGQETQYF
TRBJ1-3 | once | TRBV4-3 | TRBD1 | CASSPGQGEWAGNTIYF
TRBJ1-6 | NA | TRBV3-1/TRBV3-2 | TRBD1 | CASSQEFQGVSYNSPLHF
TRBJ1-3 | NA | TRBV2 | TRBD1 | CASSSDRVNTIYF
TRBJ2-5 | NA | TRBV6-2/TRBV6-3 | TRBD1 | CASSFGTEEETQYF
TRBJ2-7 | NA | TRBV28 | TRBD1 | CASSPGTDPYEQYF
TRBJ1-6 | NA | TRBV6-5 | NA | CASNPTRDSPLHF
TRBJ1-1 | NA | TRBV4-1 | TRBD1 | CASSLYLPGTGIWGTEAFF
TRBJ2-1 | NA | TRBV19 | TRBD2 | CASSMRGSTPLISYNEQFF
TRBJ1-6 | NA | TRBV3-1/TRBV3-2 | TRBD1 | CASSQDYGTGNSPLHF
TRBJ1-3 | NA | TRBV2 | NA | CASRGLRAGNTIYF
TRBJ2-7 | NA | TRBV5-6 | NA | CASSFFISLEEYEQYF
TRBJ2-2 | NA | TRBV24-1 | NA | CATSSGGELFF
TRBJ1-2 | NA | TRBV4-3 | TRBD1 | CASRRDRIDYGYTF